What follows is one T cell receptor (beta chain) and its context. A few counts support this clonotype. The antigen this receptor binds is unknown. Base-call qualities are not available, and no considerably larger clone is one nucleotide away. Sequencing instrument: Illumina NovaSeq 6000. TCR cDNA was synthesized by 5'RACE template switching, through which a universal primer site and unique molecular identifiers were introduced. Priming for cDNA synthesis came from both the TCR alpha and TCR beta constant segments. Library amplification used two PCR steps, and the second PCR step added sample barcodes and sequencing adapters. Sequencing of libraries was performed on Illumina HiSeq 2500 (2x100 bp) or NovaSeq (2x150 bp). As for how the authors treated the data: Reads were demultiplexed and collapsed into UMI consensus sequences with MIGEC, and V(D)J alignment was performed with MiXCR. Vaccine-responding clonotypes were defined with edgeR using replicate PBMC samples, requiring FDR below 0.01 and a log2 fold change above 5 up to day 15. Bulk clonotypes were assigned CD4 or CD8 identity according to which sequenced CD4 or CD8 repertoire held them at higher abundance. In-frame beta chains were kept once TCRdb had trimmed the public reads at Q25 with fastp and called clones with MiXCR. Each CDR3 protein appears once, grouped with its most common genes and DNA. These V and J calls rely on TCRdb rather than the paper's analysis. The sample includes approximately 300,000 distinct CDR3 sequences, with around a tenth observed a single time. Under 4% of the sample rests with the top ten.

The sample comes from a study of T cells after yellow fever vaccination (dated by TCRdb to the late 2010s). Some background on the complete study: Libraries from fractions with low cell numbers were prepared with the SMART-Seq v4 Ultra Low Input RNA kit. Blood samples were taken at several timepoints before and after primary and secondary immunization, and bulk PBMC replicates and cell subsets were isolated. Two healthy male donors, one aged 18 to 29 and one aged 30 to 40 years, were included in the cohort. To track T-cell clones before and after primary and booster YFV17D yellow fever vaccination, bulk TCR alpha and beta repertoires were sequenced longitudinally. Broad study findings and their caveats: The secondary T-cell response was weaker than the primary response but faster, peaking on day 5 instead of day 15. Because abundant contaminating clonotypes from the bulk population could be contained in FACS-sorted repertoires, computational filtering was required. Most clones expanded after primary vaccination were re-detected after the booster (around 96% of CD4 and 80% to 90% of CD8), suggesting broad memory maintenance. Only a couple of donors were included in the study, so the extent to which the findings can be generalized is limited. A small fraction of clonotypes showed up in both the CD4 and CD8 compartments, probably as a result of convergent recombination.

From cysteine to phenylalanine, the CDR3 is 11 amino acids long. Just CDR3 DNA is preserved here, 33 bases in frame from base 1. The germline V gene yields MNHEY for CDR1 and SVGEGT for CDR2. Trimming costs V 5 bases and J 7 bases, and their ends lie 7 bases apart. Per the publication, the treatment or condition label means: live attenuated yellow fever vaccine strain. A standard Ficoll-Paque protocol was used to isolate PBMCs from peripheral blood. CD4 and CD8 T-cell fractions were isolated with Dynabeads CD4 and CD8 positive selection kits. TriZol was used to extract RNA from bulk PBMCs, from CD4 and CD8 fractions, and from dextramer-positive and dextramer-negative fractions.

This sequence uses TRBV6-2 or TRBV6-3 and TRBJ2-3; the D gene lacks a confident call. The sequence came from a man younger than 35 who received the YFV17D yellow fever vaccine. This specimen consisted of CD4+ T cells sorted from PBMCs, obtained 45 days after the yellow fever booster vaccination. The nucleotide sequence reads TGTGCCAGCAGTGCGTATAATACGCAGTATTTT. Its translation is CASSAYNTQYF.